These 24 T cell receptor beta chains originate from one sample sequenced in a study of blood T cell repertoires in COVID-19. Sequencing used immunoSEQ multiplex PCR; TCRdb keeps in-frame clones, though not all of them. The table shows approximately 160,000 clones, with approximately 87% occurring only once. Sequenced: PBMCs or T cells enriched from blood (not recorded which). All receptors come from a woman aged 50 to 65 who had recovered from COVID-19.

The rearrangement links TRBV28 to TRBJ1-2; TRBD1 might be the D (5 bases). This CDR3 has 13 residues. V was trimmed by 5 bases and J by 3 bases, leaving 10 bases between them. From germline, CDR1 is MDHEN and CDR2 SYDVKM. CDR3 nucleotides: TGTGCCAGCAGTCTCAGGGCTGACTATGGCTACACCTTC. Protein: CASSLRADYGYTF.

This chain links TRBV10-1 with TRBJ1-4, with unresolved D. In germline, CDR1 is WNHNN, CDR2 SYGVQD (reference sequence). The CDR3 spans 13 residues. Trimming pared 6 bases from V and 7 bases from J, leaving 12 bases between. CDR3 coding DNA: TGCGCCAGCAGCCTAGTAGTCGGTGAAAAACTGTTTTTT. Protein product: CASSLVVGEKLFF.

V gene TRBV19 combines with J gene TRBJ1-4; 8 bases agree with TRBD1. This CDR3 comprises 14 residues. The J segment lost 8 bases and the V segment lost 3 bases, leaving 5 bases of the junction unmatched. CDR1 and CDR2 (germline): LNHDA, SQIVND (reference sequence). In DNA, the CDR3 is TGTGCCAGTAGTATCAGGGGGCGGAGGGAAAAACTGTTTTTT. This sequence encodes CASSIRGRREKLFF. The complete variable domain, with remaining parts taken from reference TRBV19 and TRBJ1-4, reads DGGITQSPKYLFRKEGQNVTLSCEQNLNHDAMYWYRQDPGQGLRLIYYSQIVNDFQKGDIAEGYSVSREKKESFPLTVTSAQKNPTAFYLCASSIRGRREKLFFGSGTQLSVL.

The chain couples TRBV28 to TRBJ1-1, with 11 bases fitting TRBD1. CDR3 length: 16 residues. Germline CDR1 MDHEN, CDR2 SYDVKM. The V gene end was trimmed by 3 bases and the J gene end by 0 bases; junction bases not matched to a gene: 3. The CDR3 nucleotides are TGTGCCAGCAGTTTGAGGACAGGGGGCCTGAACACTGAAGCTTTCTTT. Its protein product is CASSLRTGGLNTEAFF.

This clone was recorded once. The chain has TRBV7-9 and TRBJ1-2; D may be TRBD1 (5 bases). The CDR3 spans 13 residues. Germline V gene lookup returns CDR1 SEHNR and CDR2 FQNEAQ (reference sequence). V was cut by 4 bases and J by 2 bases, with 8 bases left in between. The DNA for the CDR3 is TGTGCCAGCAGCTCAAGACAGAACTATGGCTACACCTTC. Translation: CASSSRQNYGYTF.

The V and J genes are TRBV3-1 (or the pseudogene TRBV3-2) and TRBJ2-2; perhaps TRBD2 as D (6 bases). The V end lost 0 bases, the J end lost 7 bases, and 9 bases lay between the germline ends. The CDR3 is made up of 14 amino acids. CDR1 LGHDT and CDR2 YNNKEL come from the germline V gene (reference sequence). This CDR3 is CASSQEGGLGELFF. In nucleotides, the CDR3 is TGTGCCAGCAGCCAAGAAGGAGGGCTCGGGGAGCTGTTTTTT.

CDR3 loop: CARSFDSPSWMNTEAFF. The DNA for the CDR3 is TGTGCCAGAAGCTTTGACAGTCCCTCCTGGATGAACACTGAAGCTTTCTTT. This chain joins TRBV5-3 and TRBJ1-1; D is perhaps TRBD1 (5 bases). TRBV5-3 is filed as an ORF, its function uncertain. Trimming cost V 2 bases and J 0 bases, with 17 bases left between them. This CDR3 is 17 amino acids long.

The chain joins TRBV6-2 or TRBV6-3 to TRBJ2-2, with 13 nucleotides matching TRBD2. The CDR3 length is 17 residues. The germline V gene has CDR1 MNHEY and CDR2 SVGEGT. With V trimmed by 2 bases and J by 7 bases, 7 bases remained unmatched. CDR3 nucleotides: TGTGCCAGCAGTTACGCCCCGACTAGCGGGAGGATCGGGGAGCTGTTTTTT. It specifies CASSYAPTSGRIGELFF.

This chain connects TRBV28 to TRBJ1-2, with 7 bases lining up with TRBD1. The germline V gene encodes CDR1 MDHEN and CDR2 SYDVKM. V dropped 5 bases and J dropped 4; count of bases not matched to a gene: 7. The CDR3 consists of 14 residues. The CDR3 coding sequence is TGTGCCAGCAGTCCCTGGGACAGCCGCTATGGCTACACCTTC. Translating gives CASSPWDSRYGYTF.

This sequence joins TRBV7-9 and TRBJ2-5, with D hard to call. The germline V gene encodes CDR1 SEHNR and CDR2 FQNEAQ (reference sequence). The ends were cut back, 1 base at V and 7 bases at J, with 7 bases in the middle. There are 12 residues in the CDR3. The CDR3 spells CASSLGSRTQYF. In nucleotides, the CDR3 is TGTGCCAGCAGCTTAGGGTCGCGGACCCAGTACTTC.

The rearrangement links TRBV28 to TRBJ2-3; 7 bases are shared with TRBD2. V was clipped by 11 bases and J by 3 bases; unmatched bases: 5. The CDR3 length is 12 residues. Germline V lookup: CDR1 MDHEN, CDR2 SYDVKM. CDR3 sequence reads: CAGAGRTDTQYF. DNA of the CDR3: TGTGCCGGAGCCGGGAGGACAGATACGCAGTATTTT.

This chain connects TRBV24-1 to TRBJ2-1; TRBD1 matches 11 bases. Germline-derived CDR1 and CDR2 are KGHDR and SFDVKD. The CDR3 has 16 amino acids. The ends lost 2 bases at V and 9 bases at J; junction bases unmatched: 8. The CDR3 region has the DNA TGTGCCACCAGTGATTCCGGGACAGGGGGTTCTGTTGAGCAGTTCTTC. Its translation is CATSDSGTGGSVEQFF.

This chain uses TRBV28 with TRBJ1-5; D uncertain. This CDR3 comprises 17 residues. The germline V gene encodes CDR1 MDHEN and CDR2 SYDVKM. V was pared by 2 bases and J by 5 bases, with 19 bases between. DNA for the CDR3: TGTGCCAGCAGTTTAGTCGGGAGGACCGAGGATGATCAGCCCCAGCATTTT. The encoded protein is CASSLVGRTEDDQPQHF.

The chain uses TRBV7-9 and TRBJ2-2, with D hard to call. V was clipped by 1 base and J by 4 bases, with 7 bases between them. The CDR3 is 14 amino acids. The germline gives CDR1 SEHNR, CDR2 FQNEAQ (reference sequence). The CDR3 sequence is CASSLGTGTGELFF. CDR3 nucleotide sequence: TGTGCCAGCAGCTTAGGAACCGGCACCGGGGAGCTGTTTTTT.

This chain joins TRBV19 and TRBJ2-1, with a weak D call TRBD1 (5 bases). Between the trimmed V and J ends, which lost 7 bases and 0 bases, there was a span of 19 bases. The CDR3 spans 17 residues. Germline V CDR1 and CDR2: LNHDA, SQIVND (reference sequence). The CDR3 coding sequence is TGTGCCAGTACTCCCCCGGGCAGGGCGAGCTCCTACAATGAGCAGTTCTTC. This encodes CASTPPGRASSYNEQFF.

This clone was counted a few times. The chain employs TRBV3-1 (or the pseudogene TRBV3-2) and TRBJ2-2, with TRBD1 as a possible D gene (6 bases). The V gene lost 1 base and the J gene lost 7 bases, with 7 bases spanning the gap. Germline V gene sequence: CDR1 LGHDT, CDR2 YNNKEL (reference sequence). This CDR3 is built from 13 residues. The CDR3 DNA sequence: TGTGCCAGCAGCCAAGGGGGACACGGGGAGCTGTTTTTT. Its translation is CASSQGGHGELFF.

This sequence joins TRBV28 and TRBJ2-1, with 7 bases that match TRBD2. The V gene end was trimmed by 2 bases and the J gene end by 2 bases; junction bases not matched to a gene: 6. The germline gives CDR1 MDHEN, CDR2 SYDVKM. The CDR3 consists of 16 residues. For the CDR3, the DNA is TGTGCCAGCAGTTTAGGGCCGGGGGGTCCCTACAATGAGCAGTTCTTC. Translated, it gives CASSLGPGGPYNEQFF.

The rearrangement uses TRBV9 and TRBJ1-4; maybe TRBD1 (5 bases). V was pared by 6 bases and J by 8 bases, with 17 bases between. Germline V gene sequence: CDR1 SGDLS, CDR2 YYNGEE. The CDR3 covers 14 residues. This CDR3 is CASNRRGGDEKLFF. DNA for the CDR3: TGTGCCAGCAATCGCCGCGGGGGGGACGAAAAACTGTTTTTT.

The rearrangement joins TRBV19 to TRBJ1-1; D may be TRBD1 (6 bases). V was cut by 5 bases and J by 10 bases, with 11 bases left in between. Per germline, CDR1 LNHDA and CDR2 SQIVND (reference sequence). This CDR3 has 11 residues. CDR3 region: CASSVRGGAFF. CDR3 bases: TGTGCCAGTAGTGTGAGAGGGGGAGCTTTCTTT.

The chain uses TRBV10-3 and TRBJ1-2, with unresolved D. Germline loops: CDR1 ENHRY, CDR2 SYGVKD. The CDR3 has 14 residues. V dropped 4 bases and J dropped 6 bases, with 15 bases sitting between them. CDR3 in DNA: TGTGCCATCAGTGGACTTCCCCCGAGGGATGGCTACACCTTC. It is translated as CAISGLPPRDGYTF.

This chain uses TRBV27 with TRBJ1-5, with 9 bases lining up with TRBD1. Germline CDR1 and CDR2: MNHEY and SMNVEV (reference sequence). Trimming removed 6 bases from V and 9 bases from J; junction bases left unmatched: 3. The CDR3 spans 12 residues. The CDR3 bases are TGTGCCAGCAGGGAGACAGGGGGGCCCCAGCATTTT. It translates to CASRETGGPQHF.

The gene calls are TRBV6-5 and TRBJ1-1; D unresolved. V was trimmed by 7 bases and J by 3 bases, leaving 6 bases between them. CDR1 and CDR2 from the germline V gene are MNHEY and SVGAGI. This CDR3 has 11 amino acids. The CDR3 sequence: CASTLDTEAFF. CDR3 in DNA: TGTGCCAGCACCCTAGACACTGAAGCTTTCTTT.

This clone was counted once. The rearrangement uses TRBV30 and TRBJ1-4; possibly TRBD1 for D (5 bases). V was shortened by 0 bases and J by 11 bases, with 13 bases between the two germline ends. Germline V gene lookup returns CDR1 GTSNPN and CDR2 SVGIG (reference sequence). The CDR3 is 13 residues long. The CDR3 nucleotides read TGTGCCTGGAGTGTACGAAATGGGGGGAAACTGTTTTTT. Encoded protein: CAWSVRNGGKLFF.

J is TRBJ1-5 and V is TRBV27; 8 nucleotides align to TRBD1. The germline CDR1 and CDR2 sequences are MNHEY and SMNVEV (reference sequence). V gave up 5 bases and J gave up 7 bases; unmatched junction bases: 10. The CDR3 totals 15 residues. The chain's CDR3 is CASSIHGQGRQPQHF. CDR3 DNA: TGTGCCAGCAGTATTCACGGACAGGGCCGACAGCCCCAGCATTTT.